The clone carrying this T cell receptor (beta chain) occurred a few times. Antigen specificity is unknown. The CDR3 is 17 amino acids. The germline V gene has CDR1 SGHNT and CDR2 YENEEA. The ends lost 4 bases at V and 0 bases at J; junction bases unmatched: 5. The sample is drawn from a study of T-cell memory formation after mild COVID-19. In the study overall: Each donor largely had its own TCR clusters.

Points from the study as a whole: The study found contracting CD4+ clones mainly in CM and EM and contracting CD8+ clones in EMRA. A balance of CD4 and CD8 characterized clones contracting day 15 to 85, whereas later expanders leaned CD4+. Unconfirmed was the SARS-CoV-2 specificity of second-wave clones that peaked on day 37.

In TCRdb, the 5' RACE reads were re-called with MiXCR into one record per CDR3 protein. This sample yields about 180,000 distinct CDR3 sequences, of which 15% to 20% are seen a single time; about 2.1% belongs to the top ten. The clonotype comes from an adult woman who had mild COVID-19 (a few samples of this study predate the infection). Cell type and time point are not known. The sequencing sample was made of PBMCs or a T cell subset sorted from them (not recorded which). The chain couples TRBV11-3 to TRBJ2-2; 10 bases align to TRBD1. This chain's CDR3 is CASSSGTGASNTGELFF. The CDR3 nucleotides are TGTGCCAGCAGCTCCGGGACAGGGGCATCGAACACCGGGGAGCTGTTTTTT. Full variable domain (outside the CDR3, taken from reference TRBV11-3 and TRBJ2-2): EAGVVQSPRYKIIEKKQPVAFWCNPISGHNTLYWYLQNLGQGPELLIRYENEEAVDDSQLPKDRFSAERLKGVDSTLKIQPAELGDSAVYLCASSSGTGASNTGELFFGEGSRLTVL.